The clone carrying this T cell receptor beta chain came up a few times. Its antigen is unidentified. This sample stems from a study of T cells after yellow fever vaccination. Overall study findings and caveats: Relatively few clonotypes were ones that appeared in both CD4 and CD8 compartments. The booster saw the reappearance of most primary-vaccination clones (about 95% CD4, 80% to 90% CD8).

Template-switching 5'RACE yielded the TCR cDNA; a universal primer site and UMIs were added in the process. TCRdb independently ran MiXCR on the 5' RACE reads; one entry per CDR3 protein. The sample shows hundreds of thousands of distinct CDR3 sequences, about 5.2% of them seen only once. This CDR3 contains 14 residues. V lost 3 bases, J lost 7 bases, and 6 bases stayed unmatched. In germline, CDR1 is KGHSH, CDR2 LQKENI. This chain links TRBV18 with TRBJ2-7, with 10 nucleotides matching TRBD1. The source of this sequence is a man aged 18 to 30 who received the YFV17D yellow fever vaccine. This specimen consisted of CD4+ T cells sorted from PBMCs, obtained on the day of the yellow fever booster vaccination. The CDR3, as DNA: TGTGCCAGCTCACCTAGCGGGACAGGGGCAGAGCAGTACGTC. It specifies CASSPSGTGAEQYV.